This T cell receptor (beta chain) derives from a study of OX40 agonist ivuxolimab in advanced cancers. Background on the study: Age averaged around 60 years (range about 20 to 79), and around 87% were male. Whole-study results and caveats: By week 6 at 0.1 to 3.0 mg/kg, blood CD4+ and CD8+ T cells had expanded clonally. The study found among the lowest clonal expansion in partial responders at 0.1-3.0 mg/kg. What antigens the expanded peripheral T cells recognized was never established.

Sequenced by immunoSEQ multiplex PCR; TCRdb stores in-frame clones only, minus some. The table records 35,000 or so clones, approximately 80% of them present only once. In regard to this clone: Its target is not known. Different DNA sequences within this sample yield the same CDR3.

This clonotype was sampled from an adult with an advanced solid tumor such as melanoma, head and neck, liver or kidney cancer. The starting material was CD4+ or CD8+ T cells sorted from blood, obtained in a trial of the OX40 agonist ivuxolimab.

CDR3 DNA sequence: TGTGCCAGCAGTTTGCGGCAGGGGGCGGGTGGCTACACCTTC. It yields the protein CASSLRQGAGGYTF. This chain uses TRBV27 with TRBJ1-2; 8 nucleotides agree with TRBD1. Looked up from germline, CDR1 is MNHEY and CDR2 is SMNVEV (reference sequence). The CDR3 extends over 14 amino acids. V trimming: 3 bases; J trimming: 7 bases; junction bases outside the gene matches: 7.